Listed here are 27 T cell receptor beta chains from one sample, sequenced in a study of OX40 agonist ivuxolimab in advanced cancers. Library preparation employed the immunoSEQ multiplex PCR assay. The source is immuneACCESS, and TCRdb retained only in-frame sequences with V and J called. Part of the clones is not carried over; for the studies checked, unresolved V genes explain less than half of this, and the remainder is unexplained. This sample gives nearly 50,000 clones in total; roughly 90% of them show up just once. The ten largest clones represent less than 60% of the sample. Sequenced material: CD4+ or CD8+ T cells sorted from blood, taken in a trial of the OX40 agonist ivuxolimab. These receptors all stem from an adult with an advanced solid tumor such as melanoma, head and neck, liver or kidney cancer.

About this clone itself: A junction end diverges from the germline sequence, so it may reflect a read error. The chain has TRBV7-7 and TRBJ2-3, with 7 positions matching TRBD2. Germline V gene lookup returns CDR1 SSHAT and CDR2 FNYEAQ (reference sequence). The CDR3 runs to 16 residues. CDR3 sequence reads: CASSPELLGEGDTQYF. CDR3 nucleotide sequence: TGTGCTAGCAGCCCCGAGCTACTGGGGGAGGGAGATACGCAGTATTTT.

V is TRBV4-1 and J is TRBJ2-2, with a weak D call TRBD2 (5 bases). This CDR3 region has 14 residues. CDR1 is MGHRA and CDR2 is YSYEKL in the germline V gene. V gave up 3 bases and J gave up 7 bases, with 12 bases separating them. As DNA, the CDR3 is TGCGCCAGCAGCCATACCCTAGCTAACGGGGAGCTGTTTTTT. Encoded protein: CASSHTLANGELFF.

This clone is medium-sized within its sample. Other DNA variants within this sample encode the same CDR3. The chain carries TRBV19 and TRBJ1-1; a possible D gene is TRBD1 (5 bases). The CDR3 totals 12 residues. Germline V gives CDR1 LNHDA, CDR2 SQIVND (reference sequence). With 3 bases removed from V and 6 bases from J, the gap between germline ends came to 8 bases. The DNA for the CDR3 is TGTGCCAGTAGTATTGGAGGGGCTGAAGCTTTCTTT. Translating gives CASSIGGAEAFF.

The CDR3 DNA follows: TGTGCCAGCACCACTGGGGTAGGACAGACCTACGAGCAGTACTTC. As protein: CASTTGVGQTYEQYF. The chain links TRBV28 to TRBJ2-7; the D gene is possibly TRBD1 (6 bases). The length of the CDR3 is 15 residues. Germline V gene sequence: CDR1 MDHEN, CDR2 SYDVKM. V gave up 7 bases and J gave up 2 bases, with 18 bases separating them.

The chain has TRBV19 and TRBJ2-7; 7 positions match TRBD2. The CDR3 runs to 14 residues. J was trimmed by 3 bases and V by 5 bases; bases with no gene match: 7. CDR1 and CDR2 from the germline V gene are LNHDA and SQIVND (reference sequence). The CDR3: CASSAAGDDYEQYF. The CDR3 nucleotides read TGTGCCAGTAGTGCCGCGGGGGACGACTACGAGCAGTACTTC.

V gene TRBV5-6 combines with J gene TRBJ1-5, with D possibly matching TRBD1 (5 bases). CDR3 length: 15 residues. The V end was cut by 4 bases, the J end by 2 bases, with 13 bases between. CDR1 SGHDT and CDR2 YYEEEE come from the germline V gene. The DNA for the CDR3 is TGTGCCAGCAGCCCGTGGGGGGGTGGCAATCAGCCCCAGCATTTT. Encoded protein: CASSPWGGGNQPQHF.

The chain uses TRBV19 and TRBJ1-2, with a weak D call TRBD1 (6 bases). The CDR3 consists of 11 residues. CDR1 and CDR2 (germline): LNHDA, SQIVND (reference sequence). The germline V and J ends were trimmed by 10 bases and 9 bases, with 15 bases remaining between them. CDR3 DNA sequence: TGTGCCATTTCCCGGGGGGCTAGCTACACCTTC. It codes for CAISRGASYTF.

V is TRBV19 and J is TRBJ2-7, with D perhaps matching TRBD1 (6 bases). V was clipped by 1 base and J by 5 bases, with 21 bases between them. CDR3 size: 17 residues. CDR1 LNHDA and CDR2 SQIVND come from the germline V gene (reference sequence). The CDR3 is CASSIGSFSRQGNEQYF. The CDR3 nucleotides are TGTGCCAGTAGTATAGGCTCTTTCTCGCGGCAGGGGAACGAGCAGTACTTC.

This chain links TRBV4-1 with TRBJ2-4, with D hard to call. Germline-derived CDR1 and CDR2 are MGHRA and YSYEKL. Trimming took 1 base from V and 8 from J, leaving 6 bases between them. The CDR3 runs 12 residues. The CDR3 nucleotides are TGCGCCAGCAGCCAAGCTGAGGACATTCAGTACTTC. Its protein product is CASSQAEDIQYF.

CDR3 in DNA: TGTGCCATCAGTGAATACGCAGATACGCAGTATTTT. It encodes CAISEYADTQYF. This chain uses TRBV10-3 with TRBJ2-3; D gene ambiguous. CDR1 is ENHRY and CDR2 is SYGVKD in the germline V gene. CDR3 size: 12 residues. Trimming pared 3 bases from V and 4 bases from J, leaving 5 bases between.

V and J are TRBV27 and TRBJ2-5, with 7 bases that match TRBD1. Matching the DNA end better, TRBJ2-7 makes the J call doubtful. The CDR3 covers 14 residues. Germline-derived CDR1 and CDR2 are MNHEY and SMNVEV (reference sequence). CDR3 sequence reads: CASSPGQPRGEQYF. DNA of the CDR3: TGTGCCAGCAGTCCGGGACAGCCCAGGGGCGAGCAGTACTTC.

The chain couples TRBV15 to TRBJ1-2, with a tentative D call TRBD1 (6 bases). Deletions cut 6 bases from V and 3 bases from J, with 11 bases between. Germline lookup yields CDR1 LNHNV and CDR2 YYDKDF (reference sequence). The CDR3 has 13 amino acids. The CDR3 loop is CATRTQGYYGYTF. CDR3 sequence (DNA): TGTGCCACCAGAACACAGGGATACTATGGCTACACCTTC. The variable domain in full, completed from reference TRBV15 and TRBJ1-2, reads DAMVIQNPRYQVTQFGKPVTLSCSQTLNHNVMYWYQQKSSQAPKLLFHYYDKDFNNEADTPDNFQSRRPNTSFCFLDIRSPGLGDTAMYLCATRTQGYYGYTFGSGTRLTVV.

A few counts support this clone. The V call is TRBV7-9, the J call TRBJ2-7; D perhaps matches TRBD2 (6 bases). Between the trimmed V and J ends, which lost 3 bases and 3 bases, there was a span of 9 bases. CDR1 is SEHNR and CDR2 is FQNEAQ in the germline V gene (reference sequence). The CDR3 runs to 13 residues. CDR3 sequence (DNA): TGTGCCAGCAGCTTCGCCGGGAGCTACGAGCAGTACTTC. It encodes CASSFAGSYEQYF.

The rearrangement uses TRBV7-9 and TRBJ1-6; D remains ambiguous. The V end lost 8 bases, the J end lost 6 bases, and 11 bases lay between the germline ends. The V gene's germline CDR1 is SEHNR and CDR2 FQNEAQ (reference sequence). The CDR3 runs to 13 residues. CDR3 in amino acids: CASRGITNSPLHF. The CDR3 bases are TGTGCCAGCCGCGGGATTACTAATTCACCCCTCCACTTT.

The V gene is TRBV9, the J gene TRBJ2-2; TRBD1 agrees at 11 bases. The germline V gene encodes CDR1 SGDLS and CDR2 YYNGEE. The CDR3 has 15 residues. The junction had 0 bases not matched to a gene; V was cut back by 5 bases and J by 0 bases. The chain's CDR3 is CASRGQGANTGELFF. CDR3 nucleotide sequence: TGTGCCAGCAGGGGACAGGGGGCGAACACCGGGGAGCTGTTTTTT. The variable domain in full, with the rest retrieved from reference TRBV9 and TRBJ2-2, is DSGVTQTPKHLITATGQRVTLRCSPRSGDLSVYWYQQSLDQGLQFLIQYYNGEERAKGNILERFSAQQFPDLHSELNLSSLELGDSALYFCASRGQGANTGELFFGEGSRLTVL.

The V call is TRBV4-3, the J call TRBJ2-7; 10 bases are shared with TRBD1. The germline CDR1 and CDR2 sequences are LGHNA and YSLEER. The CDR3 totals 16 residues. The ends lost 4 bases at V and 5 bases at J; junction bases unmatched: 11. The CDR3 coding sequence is TGCGCCAGCAGCCTAGCTAGGGGGACAGGGGACCACGAGCAGTACTTC. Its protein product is CASSLARGTGDHEQYF.

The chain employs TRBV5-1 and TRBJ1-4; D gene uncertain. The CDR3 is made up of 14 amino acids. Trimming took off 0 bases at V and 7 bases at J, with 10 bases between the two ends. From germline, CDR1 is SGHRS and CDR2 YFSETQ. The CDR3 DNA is TGCGCCAGCAGCTTGGCTGGGGTCAGTGAAAAACTGTTTTTT. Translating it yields CASSLAGVSEKLFF. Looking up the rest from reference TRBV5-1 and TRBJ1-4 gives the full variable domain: KAGVTQTPRYLIKTRGQQVTLSCSPISGHRSVSWYQQTPGQGLQFLFEYFSETQRNKGNFPGRFSGRQFSNSRSEMNVSTLELGDSALYLCASSLAGVSEKLFFGSGTQLSVL.

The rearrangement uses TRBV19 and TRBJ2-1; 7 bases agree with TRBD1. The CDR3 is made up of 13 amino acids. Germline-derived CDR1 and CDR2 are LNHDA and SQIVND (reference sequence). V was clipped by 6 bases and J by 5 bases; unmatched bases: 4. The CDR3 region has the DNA TGTGCCAGTAGCGGGACAGCGGACAATGAGCAGTTCTTC. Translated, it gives CASSGTADNEQFF.

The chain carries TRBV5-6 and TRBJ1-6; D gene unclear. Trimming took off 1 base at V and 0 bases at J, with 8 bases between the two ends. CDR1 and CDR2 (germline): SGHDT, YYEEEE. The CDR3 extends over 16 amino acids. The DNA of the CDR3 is TGTGCCAGCAGCTTGCGGATAAGCTCCTATAATTCACCCCTCCACTTT. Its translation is CASSLRISSYNSPLHF.

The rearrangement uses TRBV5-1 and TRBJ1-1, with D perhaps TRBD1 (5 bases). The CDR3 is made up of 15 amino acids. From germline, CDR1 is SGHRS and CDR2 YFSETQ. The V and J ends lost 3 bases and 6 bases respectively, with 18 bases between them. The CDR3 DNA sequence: TGCGCCAGCAGCTGGGGCGCAGGAGATGGGGCTGAAGCTTTCTTT. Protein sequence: CASSWGAGDGAEAFF.

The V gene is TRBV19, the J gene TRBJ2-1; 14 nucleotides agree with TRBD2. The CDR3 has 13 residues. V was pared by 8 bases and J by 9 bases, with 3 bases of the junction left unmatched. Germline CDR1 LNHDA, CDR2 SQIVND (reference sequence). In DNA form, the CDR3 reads TGTGCCAGTGGACTAGCGGGGGGCGTTGAGCAGTTCTTC. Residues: CASGLAGGVEQFF.

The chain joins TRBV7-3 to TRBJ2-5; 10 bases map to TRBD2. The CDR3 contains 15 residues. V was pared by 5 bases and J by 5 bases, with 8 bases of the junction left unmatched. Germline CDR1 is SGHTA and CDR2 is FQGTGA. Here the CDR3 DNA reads TGTGCCAGCAGCCCGAGCGGGGGGGCCTGGGAGACCCAGTACTTC. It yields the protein CASSPSGGAWETQYF.

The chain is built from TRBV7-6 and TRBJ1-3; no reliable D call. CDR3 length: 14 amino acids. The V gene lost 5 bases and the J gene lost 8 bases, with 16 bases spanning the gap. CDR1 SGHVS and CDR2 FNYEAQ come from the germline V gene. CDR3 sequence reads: CASSTRGLGDTIYF. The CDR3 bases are TGTGCCAGCAGCACCAGAGGTCTTGGGGACACCATATATTTT. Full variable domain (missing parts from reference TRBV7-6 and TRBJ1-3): GAGVSQSPRYKVTKRGQDVALRCDPISGHVSLYWYRQALGQGPEFLTYFNYEAQQDKSGLPNDRFSAERPEGSISTLTIQRTEQRDSAMYRCASSTRGLGDTIYFGEGSWLTVV.

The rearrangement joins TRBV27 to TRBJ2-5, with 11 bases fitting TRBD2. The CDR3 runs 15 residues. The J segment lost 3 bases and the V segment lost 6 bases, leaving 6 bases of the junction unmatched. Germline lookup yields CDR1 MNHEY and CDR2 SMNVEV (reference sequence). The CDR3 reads CASSPTSGAEETQYF. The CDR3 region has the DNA TGTGCCAGCAGCCCGACTAGCGGGGCAGAAGAGACCCAGTACTTC.

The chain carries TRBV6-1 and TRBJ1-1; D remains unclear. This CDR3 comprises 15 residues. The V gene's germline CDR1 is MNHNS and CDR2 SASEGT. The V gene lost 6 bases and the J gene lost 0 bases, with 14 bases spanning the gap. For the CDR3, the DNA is TGTGCCAGCAGGAGGCAACATTCTTTGAACACTGAAGCTTTCTTT. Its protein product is CASRRQHSLNTEAFF.

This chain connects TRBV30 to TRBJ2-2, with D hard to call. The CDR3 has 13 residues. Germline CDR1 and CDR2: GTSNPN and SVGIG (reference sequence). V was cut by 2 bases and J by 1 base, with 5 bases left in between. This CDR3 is CAWSSLNTGELFF. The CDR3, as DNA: TGTGCCTGGAGTTCCCTGAACACCGGGGAGCTGTTTTTT.

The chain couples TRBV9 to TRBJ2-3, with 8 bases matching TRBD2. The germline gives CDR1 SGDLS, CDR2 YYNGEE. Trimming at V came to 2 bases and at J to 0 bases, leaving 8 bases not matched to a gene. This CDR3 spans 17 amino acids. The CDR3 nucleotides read TGTGCCAGCAGCGTCCGGGGGGGCCAGCCTAGCACAGATACGCAGTATTTT. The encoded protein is CASSVRGGQPSTDTQYF.